The rows below give T cell receptor beta chains drawn from one sample of a study of vaccination effects on CD4 cells after COVID-19. Here immunoSEQ multiplex PCR was the method, and the copy in TCRdb shows in-frame clones only, minus some. The sample includes around 28,000 clones, 65% to 80% seen only once; the top ten take 15% to 20%. These receptors have no known antigen. This sample comprised CD4+ T cells from PBMCs cultured with HCoV-NL63 spike peptides, obtained before COVID-19 vaccination. The receptors come from a human donor who had a prior SARS-CoV-2 infection. Both conserved end residues are part of each CDR3. D genes are given only for firm matches. Clone size is given for some rows only: seen once, a few or many times, or a class if the clone is expanded.

J gene: TRBJ1-1
D gene: .
clone size: .
V gene: TRBV12-3/TRBV12-4
CDR3 DNA: TGTGCCAGCAGTTTAGCAGTTGTCACTGAAGCTTTCTTT
CDR3 protein: CASSLAVVTEAFF

J gene: TRBJ1-2
D gene: .
clone size: .
V gene: TRBV9
CDR3 DNA: TGTGCCAGCAGCGTAGTGGGGGGGAATTATGGCTACACCTTC
CDR3 protein: CASSVVGGNYGYTF

J gene: TRBJ2-3
D gene: TRBD2
clone size: .
V gene: TRBV19
CDR3 DNA: TGTGCCAGTAGACCTGGACTAGCGGCAGATACGCAGTATTTT
CDR3 protein: CASRPGLAADTQYF

J gene: TRBJ1-2
D gene: .
clone size: .
V gene: TRBV12-3/TRBV12-4
CDR3 DNA: TGTGCCAGCAGTCTCTTTTCAGTATATGGCTACACCTTC
CDR3 protein: CASSLFSVYGYTF

J gene: TRBJ1-5
D gene: TRBD1
clone size: .
V gene: TRBV27
CDR3 DNA: TGTGCCAGCAGACAGGGGGTGGAACAGCCCCAGCATTTT
CDR3 protein: CASRQGVEQPQHF

J gene: TRBJ1-4
D gene: .
clone size: .
V gene: TRBV5-4
CDR3 DNA: TGTGCCAGCAGCTTGGACAGGCGAGATGAAAAACTGTTTTTT
CDR3 protein: CASSLDRRDEKLFF

J gene: TRBJ1-5
D gene: .
clone size: .
V gene: TRBV11-3
CDR3 DNA: TGTGCCAGCACTTTAAAGGTGGGGTTCGGCAATCAGCCCCAGCATTTT
CDR3 protein: CASTLKVGFGNQPQHF

J gene: TRBJ2-3
D gene: TRBD2
clone size: .
V gene: TRBV6-6
CDR3 DNA: TGTGCCAGCAGTCCCGCCCCCCCCTCCCTAGCGGGGGGGAGCACAGATACGCAGTATTTT
CDR3 protein: CASSPAPPSLAGGSTDTQYF

J gene: TRBJ1-2
D gene: .
clone size: .
V gene: TRBV5-4
CDR3 DNA: TGTGCCAGCAGCTTATCTCGCGACTATGGCTACACCTTC
CDR3 protein: CASSLSRDYGYTF

J gene: TRBJ2-1
D gene: TRBD2
clone size: .
V gene: TRBV24-1
CDR3 DNA: TGTGCCACCAGTGGATTAGGGGGGACTAGCGGGATCGGTTCCTACAATGAGCAGTTCTTC
CDR3 protein: CATSGLGGTSGIGSYNEQFF

J gene: TRBJ1-2
D gene: TRBD1
clone size: few
V gene: TRBV7-2
CDR3 DNA: TGTGCCAGCAGCTTAGGGGGACAGACCTATGGCTACACCTTC
CDR3 protein: CASSLGGQTYGYTF

J gene: TRBJ2-5
D gene: TRBD1
clone size: .
V gene: TRBV5-6
CDR3 DNA: TGTGCCAGCAGCGCGGACAGGGAAGAGACCCAGTACTTC
CDR3 protein: CASSADREETQYF

J gene: TRBJ1-1
D gene: .
clone size: .
V gene: TRBV18
CDR3 DNA: TGTGCCAGCTCACTTTTAGAGGGTACCTACACTGAAGCTTTCTTT
CDR3 protein: CASSLLEGTYTEAFF

J gene: TRBJ2-2
D gene: .
clone size: .
V gene: TRBV10-3
CDR3 DNA: TGTGCCATCAGAGCGACAGAGACGCGGGGCACCGGGGAGCTGTTTTTT
CDR3 protein: CAIRATETRGTGELFF

J gene: TRBJ1-3
D gene: .
clone size: .
V gene: TRBV11-2
CDR3 DNA: TGTGCCAGCAGCCCCGACAGGAATGTAAACACCATATATTTT
CDR3 protein: CASSPDRNVNTIYF

J gene: TRBJ2-2
D gene: .
clone size: .
V gene: TRBV29-1
CDR3 DNA: TGCAGCGTTGTAGGCGGCGCGAACACCGGGGAGCTGTTTTTT
CDR3 protein: CSVVGGANTGELFF

J gene: TRBJ1-1
D gene: .
clone size: .
V gene: TRBV19
CDR3 DNA: TGTGCCAGTAGTATTCTGGGCACTGAAGCTTTCTTT
CDR3 protein: CASSILGTEAFF

J gene: TRBJ2-3
D gene: .
clone size: .
V gene: TRBV4-1
CDR3 DNA: TGCGCCAGCAGCCAAGGCTTAGCGGAAAGCACAGATACGCAGTATTTT
CDR3 protein: CASSQGLAESTDTQYF

J gene: TRBJ1-1
D gene: .
clone size: .
V gene: TRBV7-9
CDR3 DNA: TGTGCCAGCAGCTTACTCGGCACTGAAGCTTTCTTT
CDR3 protein: CASSLLGTEAFF

J gene: TRBJ2-7
D gene: TRBD1
clone size: few
V gene: TRBV3-1/TRBV3-2
CDR3 DNA: TGTGCCAGCAGCCAAGATAGTAGGTACAGGGGGCAACTCGAGCAGTACTTC
CDR3 protein: CASSQDSRYRGQLEQYF

J gene: TRBJ2-3
D gene: .
clone size: .
V gene: TRBV5-6
CDR3 DNA: TGTGCCAGCAGCGGGACGGATTACACAGATACGCAGTATTTT
CDR3 protein: CASSGTDYTDTQYF

J gene: TRBJ2-3
D gene: .
clone size: .
V gene: TRBV30
CDR3 DNA: TGTGCTGAGAAGGCGAGTTTTAGCACAGATACGCAGTATTTT
CDR3 protein: CAEKASFSTDTQYF

J gene: TRBJ2-5
D gene: .
clone size: .
V gene: TRBV6-5
CDR3 DNA: TGTGCCAGCAGTTACTCGCCGGCAGGCCAAGAGACCCAGTACTTC
CDR3 protein: CASSYSPAGQETQYF

J gene: TRBJ1-5
D gene: TRBD1
clone size: .
V gene: TRBV30
CDR3 DNA: TGTGCCTGTCAAATGACAGGGCAGCCCCAGCATTTT
CDR3 protein: CACQMTGQPQHF

J gene: TRBJ1-1
D gene: .
clone size: few
V gene: TRBV7-3
CDR3 DNA: TGTGCCAGCAGCCCCGGATTTGGCCCTACCGAAGCTTTCTTT
CDR3 protein: CASSPGFGPTEAFF

J gene: TRBJ2-5
D gene: .
clone size: .
V gene: TRBV6-5
CDR3 DNA: TGTGCCAGCACACGGTCCGAGACCCAGTACTTC
CDR3 protein: CASTRSETQYF

J gene: TRBJ2-2
D gene: .
clone size: once
V gene: TRBV6-1
CDR3 DNA: TGTGCCAGCAGTGACAAGTATAAGGGAACCGGGGAGCTGTTTTTT
CDR3 protein: CASSDKYKGTGELFF

J gene: TRBJ2-1
D gene: .
clone size: few
V gene: TRBV7-2
CDR3 DNA: TGTGCCAGCAGCCGCGACTGGGGGAGTTACAATGAGCAGTTCTTC
CDR3 protein: CASSRDWGSYNEQFF

J gene: TRBJ2-2
D gene: .
clone size: .
V gene: TRBV4-3
CDR3 DNA: TGCGCCAGCAGCCAACGAACATCAAGGACCGGGGAGCTGTTTTTT
CDR3 protein: CASSQRTSRTGELFF

J gene: TRBJ2-5
D gene: .
clone size: once
V gene: TRBV2
CDR3 DNA: TGTGCCAGCAGTGGGGCAGGGAGTTTCGAGACCCAGTACTTC
CDR3 protein: CASSGAGSFETQYF

J gene: TRBJ2-1
D gene: .
clone size: .
V gene: TRBV18
CDR3 DNA: TGTGCCAGCTCACCCATTAGCATAGGGTCCTACAATGAGCAGTTCTTC
CDR3 protein: CASSPISIGSYNEQFF

J gene: TRBJ2-2
D gene: .
clone size: few
V gene: TRBV6-1
CDR3 DNA: TGTGCCAGCAGTGAAGGAAACACCGGGGAGCTGTTTTTT
CDR3 protein: CASSEGNTGELFF

J gene: TRBJ2-5
D gene: .
clone size: .
V gene: TRBV4-3
CDR3 DNA: TGCGCCAGCAGCCAAGATTGGCTGACACAAGAGACCCAGTACTTC
CDR3 protein: CASSQDWLTQETQYF

J gene: TRBJ1-1
D gene: .
clone size: .
V gene: TRBV5-5
CDR3 DNA: TGTGCCAGCAGCTTTTGGGGGCTGGTCACTGAAGCTTTCTTT
CDR3 protein: CASSFWGLVTEAFF

J gene: TRBJ1-3
D gene: .
clone size: few
V gene: TRBV5-6
CDR3 DNA: TGTGCCAGCAGCTTGGTGGGGCCGAGCTCTGGAAACACCATATATTTT
CDR3 protein: CASSLVGPSSGNTIYF

J gene: TRBJ2-5
D gene: TRBD2
clone size: .
V gene: TRBV5-6
CDR3 DNA: TGTGCCAGCAGCACCCTACTAGCGAGGGTAGAAGAGACCCAGTACTTC
CDR3 protein: CASSTLLARVEETQYF

J gene: TRBJ2-7
D gene: TRBD1
clone size: few
V gene: TRBV5-1
CDR3 DNA: TGCGCCAGCAGCTTCTACAGGGGGAGGATCTACGAGCAGTACTTC
CDR3 protein: CASSFYRGRIYEQYF